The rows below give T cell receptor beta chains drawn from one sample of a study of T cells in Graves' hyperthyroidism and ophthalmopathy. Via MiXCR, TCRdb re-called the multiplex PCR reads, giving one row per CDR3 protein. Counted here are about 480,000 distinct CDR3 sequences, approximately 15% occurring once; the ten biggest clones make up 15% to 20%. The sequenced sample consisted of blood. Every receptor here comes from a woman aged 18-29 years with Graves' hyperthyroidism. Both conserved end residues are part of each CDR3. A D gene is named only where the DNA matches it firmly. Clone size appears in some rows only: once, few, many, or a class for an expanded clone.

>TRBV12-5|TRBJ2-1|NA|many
TGTGCTAGTGCCATAGTAGTCCAGAGCTCCTACAATGAGCAGTTCTTC
CASAIVVQSSYNEQFF
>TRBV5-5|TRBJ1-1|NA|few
TGTGCCAGCAGCTTGGTACGGGAAGCTTTCTTT
CASSLVREAFF
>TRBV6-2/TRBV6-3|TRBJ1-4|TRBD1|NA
TGTGCCAGCAATAGCCCCCGGGACAGTTATGAAAAACTGTTTTTT
CASNSPRDSYEKLFF
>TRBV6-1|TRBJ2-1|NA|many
TGTGCCAGCAGTGAAGCCAGGGTGGTAAATGAGCAGTTCTTC
CASSEARVVNEQFF
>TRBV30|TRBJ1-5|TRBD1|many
TGTGCCTGGAGTGGCCAGGGGGCAGGTCAGCCCCAGCATTTT
CAWSGQGAGQPQHF
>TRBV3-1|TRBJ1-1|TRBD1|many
TGTGCCAGCAGCCAGCGACAGGGGCCGATGAACACTGAAGCTTTCTTT
CASSQRQGPMNTEAFF
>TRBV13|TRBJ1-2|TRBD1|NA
TGTGCCAGCAGCTTAGGACAGGGGGCCCTCTATGGCTACACCTTC
CASSLGQGALYGYTF
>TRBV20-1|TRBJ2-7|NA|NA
TGCAGTGCTAGAGATTTGGTAGCGCAGACCTACGAGCAGTACTTC
CSARDLVAQTYEQYF
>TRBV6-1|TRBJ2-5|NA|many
TGTGCCAGCAGAGAAGGCGGAGGGCACCAAGAGACCCAGTACTTC
CASREGGGHQETQYF
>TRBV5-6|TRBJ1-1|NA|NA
TGTGCCAGCAGCTTGGCCTTGACAGAGCCGAACACTGAAGCTTTCTTT
CASSLALTEPNTEAFF
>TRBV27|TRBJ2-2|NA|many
TGTGCCAGCAGTAACAGGGTAGGCGGGGAGCTGTTTTTT
CASSNRVGGELFF
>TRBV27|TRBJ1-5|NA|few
TGTGCCAGCGCGGACAACCTCGGGGCCCAGCATTTT
CASADNLGAQHF
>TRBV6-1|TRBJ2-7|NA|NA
TGTGCCAGCAGTGATACAGGGACCGAGCAGTACTTC
CASSDTGTEQYF